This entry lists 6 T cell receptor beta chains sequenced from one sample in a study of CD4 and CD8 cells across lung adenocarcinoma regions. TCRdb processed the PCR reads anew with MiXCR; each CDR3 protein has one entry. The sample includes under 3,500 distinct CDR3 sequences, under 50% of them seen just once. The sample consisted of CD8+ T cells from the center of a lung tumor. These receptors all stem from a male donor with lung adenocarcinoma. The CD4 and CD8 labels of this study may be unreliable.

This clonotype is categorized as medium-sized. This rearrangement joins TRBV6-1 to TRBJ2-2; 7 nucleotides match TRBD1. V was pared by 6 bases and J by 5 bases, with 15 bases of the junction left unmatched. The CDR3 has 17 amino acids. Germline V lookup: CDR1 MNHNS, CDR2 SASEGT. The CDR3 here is CASSGRRGGVRTGELFF. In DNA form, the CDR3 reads TGTGCCAGCAGCGGCCGGAGAGGGGGCGTGCGAACCGGGGAGCTGTTTTTT.

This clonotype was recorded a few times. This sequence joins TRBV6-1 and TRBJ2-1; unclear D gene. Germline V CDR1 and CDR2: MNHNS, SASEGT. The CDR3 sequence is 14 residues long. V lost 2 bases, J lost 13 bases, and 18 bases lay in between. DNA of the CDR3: TGTGCCAGCAGTGAAAACTCAGCCAAAAACATTCAGTTCTTC. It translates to CASSENSAKNIQFF.

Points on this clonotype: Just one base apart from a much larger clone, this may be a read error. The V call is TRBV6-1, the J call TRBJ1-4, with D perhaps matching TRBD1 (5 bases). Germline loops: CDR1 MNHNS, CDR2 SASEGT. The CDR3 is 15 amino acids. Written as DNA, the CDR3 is TGTGCCAGCATCCAAAAAGGGGCGGTGAATGAAAAAATGTTTTTT. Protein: CASIQKGAVNEKMFF.

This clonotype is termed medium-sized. The CDR3 sequence: CASSQAWGGGGNEQFF. CDR3 bases: TGCGCCAGCAGCCAAGCCTGGGGAGGCGGGGGCAATGAGCAGTTCTTC. This chain links TRBV4-1 with TRBJ2-1; 7 nucleotides line up with TRBD2. J gave up 6 bases and V 1 base, and 9 bases lay outside the gene matches. Germline loops: CDR1 MGHRA, CDR2 YSYEKL. The CDR3 sequence is 16 residues long.

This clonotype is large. In DNA, the CDR3 is TGCGCCAGCAAGCAAGAGATAGTAGAGACCCAGTACTTC. This gives the protein CASKQEIVETQYF. This chain links TRBV10-2 with TRBJ2-5, with D unclear. Trimming stripped 7 bases from V and 4 bases from J, with 13 bases between. The CDR3 runs to 13 residues. CDR1 is WSHSY, CDR2 SAAADI, per germline.

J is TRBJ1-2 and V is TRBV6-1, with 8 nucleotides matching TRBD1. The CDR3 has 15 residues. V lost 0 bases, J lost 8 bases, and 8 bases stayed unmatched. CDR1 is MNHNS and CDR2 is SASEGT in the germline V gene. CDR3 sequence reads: CASSEAPRTGRGYTF. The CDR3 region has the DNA TGTGCCAGCAGTGAAGCGCCTCGGACAGGGCGGGGCTACACCTTC.